The rows below give T cell receptor beta chains drawn from one sample of a study of identical twins. MiXCR was run by TCRdb on the 5' RACE reads, yielding one entry per CDR3 protein. The sample has approximately 500,000 distinct CDR3 sequences; 15% are singletons. The same data also went into a second study, on yellow fever vaccine responses in identical twins.

The specimen sequenced was CD4+ T cells sorted from blood. The source is a woman aged 18-29 years in good health. The CDR3 runs from the conserved cysteine through the conserved F or W. Each record gives: D gene, clone size, V gene, J gene, CDR3 DNA, CDR3 protein. D genes are given only for firm matches. Size is omitted from some rows. Given values are once, few, many or a class for expanded clones.

D gene: NA
clone size: NA
V gene: TRBV2
J gene: TRBJ1-6
CDR3 DNA: TGTGCCAGCAGTAACGCCCATCCGGGTTCACCCCTCCACTTT
CDR3 protein: CASSNAHPGSPLHF

D gene: NA
clone size: NA
V gene: TRBV12-3/TRBV12-4
J gene: TRBJ1-1
CDR3 DNA: TGTGCCAGCGCGGAGGCAGGAAAAGCTTTCTTT
CDR3 protein: CASAEAGKAFF

D gene: NA
clone size: NA
V gene: TRBV28
J gene: TRBJ2-4
CDR3 DNA: TGTGCCAGCTCCCCCGTGGGTCAAGAAACCAAAAACATTCAGTACTTC
CDR3 protein: CASSPVGQETKNIQYF

D gene: NA
clone size: NA
V gene: TRBV24-1
J gene: TRBJ2-3
CDR3 DNA: TGTGCCACCAGTGATTATAATAGCGGAATCACAGATACGCAGTATTTT
CDR3 protein: CATSDYNSGITDTQYF

D gene: NA
clone size: NA
V gene: TRBV5-6
J gene: TRBJ1-2
CDR3 DNA: TGTGCCAGCGAGCGGACCCACACGTCTGGCTACACCTTC
CDR3 protein: CASERTHTSGYTF

D gene: NA
clone size: many
V gene: TRBV5-1
J gene: TRBJ1-5
CDR3 DNA: TGCGCCAGCAGCTTGGAGCCCAATCAGCCCCAGCATTTT
CDR3 protein: CASSLEPNQPQHF

D gene: TRBD1
clone size: NA
V gene: TRBV29-1
J gene: TRBJ1-2
CDR3 DNA: TGCAGCGTACGGGGACAGGGGGCGCCGGGCTACACCTTC
CDR3 protein: CSVRGQGAPGYTF

D gene: NA
clone size: NA
V gene: TRBV20-1
J gene: TRBJ2-2
CDR3 DNA: TGCAGTGCTAGAGTTAAGTTCACCGGGGAGCTGTTTTTT
CDR3 protein: CSARVKFTGELFF

D gene: NA
clone size: few
V gene: TRBV12-3/TRBV12-4
J gene: TRBJ2-1
CDR3 DNA: TGTGCCAGCAGGCGCAGCCGGGGTGAGCAGTTCTTC
CDR3 protein: CASRRSRGEQFF

D gene: NA
clone size: many
V gene: TRBV3-1
J gene: TRBJ1-1
CDR3 DNA: TGTGCCAGCAGCCAAGGGGCTGAAGCTTTCTTT
CDR3 protein: CASSQGAEAFF

D gene: NA
clone size: NA
V gene: TRBV4-1
J gene: TRBJ2-1
CDR3 DNA: TGCGCCAGCAGCTTAAGATTGACCAATGAGCAGTTCTTC
CDR3 protein: CASSLRLTNEQFF

D gene: NA
clone size: NA
V gene: TRBV21-1
J gene: TRBJ2-7
CDR3 DNA: TGTGCCAGCAGCACCAGGGTATTCAGCGGGAGAGGTCCCTACTACGAGCAGTACTTC
CDR3 protein: CASSTRVFSGRGPYYEQYF

D gene: TRBD2
clone size: NA
V gene: TRBV9
J gene: TRBJ2-7
CDR3 DNA: TGTGCCAGCAGCGTAGACAGCGGGAGGCAGTACTTC
CDR3 protein: CASSVDSGRQYF

D gene: NA
clone size: NA
V gene: TRBV4-1
J gene: TRBJ1-6
CDR3 DNA: TGCGCCAGCAGCCAAGATCCGGTCCGGGGGCGGAATTCACCCCTCCACTTT
CDR3 protein: CASSQDPVRGRNSPLHF

D gene: TRBD1
clone size: many
V gene: TRBV12-3/TRBV12-4
J gene: TRBJ1-1
CDR3 DNA: TGTGCCAGCAGTTTGCAGGGGGATTGGTTTGCGAACACTGAAGCTTTCTTT
CDR3 protein: CASSLQGDWFANTEAFF

D gene: NA
clone size: NA
V gene: TRBV2
J gene: TRBJ2-1
CDR3 DNA: TGTGCCAGCAGTGAATCTGGGGCCCATGAGCAGTTCTTC
CDR3 protein: CASSESGAHEQFF

D gene: NA
clone size: NA
V gene: TRBV7-3
J gene: TRBJ1-6
CDR3 DNA: TGTGCCAGCAGCGTATCTACCAGCGCCAATTCACCCCTCCACTTT
CDR3 protein: CASSVSTSANSPLHF

D gene: NA
clone size: NA
V gene: TRBV7-6
J gene: TRBJ1-5
CDR3 DNA: TGTGCCAGCAGCTTAGTTTCAGGGGCCATTCAGCCCCAGCATTTT
CDR3 protein: CASSLVSGAIQPQHF

D gene: NA
clone size: few
V gene: TRBV20-1
J gene: TRBJ2-3
CDR3 DNA: TGCAGTGCTAGGACCGGGACCACCAGCACAGATACGCAGTATTTT
CDR3 protein: CSARTGTTSTDTQYF

D gene: NA
clone size: NA
V gene: TRBV7-8
J gene: TRBJ2-1
CDR3 DNA: TGTGCCAGCACGCCGAACAGGGACAAGTCGTACAATGAGCAGTTCTTC
CDR3 protein: CASTPNRDKSYNEQFF

D gene: TRBD1
clone size: few
V gene: TRBV12-3/TRBV12-4
J gene: TRBJ2-1
CDR3 DNA: TGTGCCAGCAGTCGGGACAGGGGCTACAATGAGCAGTTCTTC
CDR3 protein: CASSRDRGYNEQFF

D gene: NA
clone size: NA
V gene: TRBV7-9
J gene: TRBJ1-2
CDR3 DNA: TGTGCCAGCAGCTTCCAGGAAAACTATGGCTACACCTTC
CDR3 protein: CASSFQENYGYTF

D gene: TRBD1
clone size: once
V gene: TRBV5-1
J gene: TRBJ2-2
CDR3 DNA: TGCGCCAGCACCACTACAGGGGGCCAGAACACCGGGGAGCTGTTTTTT
CDR3 protein: CASTTTGGQNTGELFF

D gene: NA
clone size: few
V gene: TRBV20-1
J gene: TRBJ2-1
CDR3 DNA: TGCAGTGCCCCACTAGTACCCAAAGGAGATGAGCAGTTCTTC
CDR3 protein: CSAPLVPKGDEQFF

D gene: TRBD2
clone size: NA
V gene: TRBV20-1
J gene: TRBJ2-3
CDR3 DNA: TGCTGTGCTAGAGGAGGGACTAGCGGTAGCACAGATACGCAGTATTTT
CDR3 protein: CCARGGTSGSTDTQYF

D gene: TRBD1
clone size: NA
V gene: TRBV3-1
J gene: TRBJ1-2
CDR3 DNA: TGTGCCAGCAGCCCTGTACAGGGGAACTATGGCTACACCTTC
CDR3 protein: CASSPVQGNYGYTF

D gene: NA
clone size: few
V gene: TRBV12-3/TRBV12-4
J gene: TRBJ2-3
CDR3 DNA: TGTGCCAGCTCGAGTTTAGTTAGCGGAGGCCGGGCGGCAGATACGCAGTATTTT
CDR3 protein: CASSSLVSGGRAADTQYF

D gene: NA
clone size: few
V gene: TRBV2
J gene: TRBJ1-1
CDR3 DNA: TGTGCCAGCAGTGATGAGGTTAACACTGAAGCTTTCTTT
CDR3 protein: CASSDEVNTEAFF

D gene: NA
clone size: NA
V gene: TRBV4-1
J gene: TRBJ2-5
CDR3 DNA: TGCGCCAGCAGCCCTGGGGCCGGGGCGGTGGAGACCCAGTACTTC
CDR3 protein: CASSPGAGAVETQYF

D gene: NA
clone size: NA
V gene: TRBV10-1
J gene: TRBJ2-3
CDR3 DNA: TGCGCCAGCGTACGGGAGATAACTACGCAGTATTTT
CDR3 protein: CASVREITTQYF

D gene: TRBD2
clone size: few
V gene: TRBV4-2
J gene: TRBJ2-7
CDR3 DNA: TGTGCCAGCAGCCAAGTTCGAGCGGGAGGCTATGGGCAGTACTTC
CDR3 protein: CASSQVRAGGYGQYF

D gene: NA
clone size: NA
V gene: TRBV12-5
J gene: TRBJ2-7
CDR3 DNA: TGTGCTAGTGGTTTGGCCACTAGCCAAGCTTCCTACGAGCAGTACTTC
CDR3 protein: CASGLATSQASYEQYF

D gene: TRBD2
clone size: few
V gene: TRBV11-1
J gene: TRBJ2-1
CDR3 DNA: TGTGCCAGCAGCTTAATGAGAGCGGGGGGGCAACGTCGCAATGAGCAGTTCTTC
CDR3 protein: CASSLMRAGGQRRNEQFF

D gene: TRBD2
clone size: NA
V gene: TRBV12-3/TRBV12-4
J gene: TRBJ2-1
CDR3 DNA: TGTGCCAGCAGCTCCTATGGTAGCGGGAGGGTCCATGAGCAGTTCTTC
CDR3 protein: CASSSYGSGRVHEQFF

D gene: TRBD2
clone size: NA
V gene: TRBV5-4
J gene: TRBJ2-1
CDR3 DNA: TGTGCCAGCAGTTCTCGGACTAGCGGGAATGAGCAGTTCTTC
CDR3 protein: CASSSRTSGNEQFF

D gene: TRBD2
clone size: NA
V gene: TRBV4-1
J gene: TRBJ2-7
CDR3 DNA: TGCGCCAGCAGCCAAGATTCCGGATGGACTAGCGGGAGTAGCGAGCAGTACTTC
CDR3 protein: CASSQDSGWTSGSSEQYF

D gene: TRBD2
clone size: once
V gene: TRBV20-1
J gene: TRBJ2-5
CDR3 DNA: TGCAGTGCTAGAGGGCTAGCGGGGTTCCAAGAGACCCAGTACTTC
CDR3 protein: CSARGLAGFQETQYF

D gene: TRBD1
clone size: NA
V gene: TRBV15
J gene: TRBJ2-4
CDR3 DNA: TGTGCCACCAGCAGAGGGGACAGCACAGCCAAAAACATTCAGTACTTC
CDR3 protein: CATSRGDSTAKNIQYF

D gene: NA
clone size: NA
V gene: TRBV15
J gene: TRBJ2-5
CDR3 DNA: TGTGCCACCAGCAGAGAAGAGACCCAGTACTTC
CDR3 protein: CATSREETQYF

D gene: TRBD2
clone size: few
V gene: TRBV15
J gene: TRBJ2-7
CDR3 DNA: TGTGCCACCAGCAGACTAGCGGGAGGGCCCTACGAGCAGTACTTC
CDR3 protein: CATSRLAGGPYEQYF

D gene: TRBD2
clone size: few
V gene: TRBV27
J gene: TRBJ2-1
CDR3 DNA: TGTGCCACTGCGGGGAAGCGGGGCAACTCCTACAATGAGCAGTTCTTC
CDR3 protein: CATAGKRGNSYNEQFF

D gene: TRBD2
clone size: NA
V gene: TRBV27
J gene: TRBJ2-3
CDR3 DNA: TGTGCCACCTCCTATCGGGCTAGCGGAACAGATACGCAGTATTTT
CDR3 protein: CATSYRASGTDTQYF

D gene: TRBD2
clone size: NA
V gene: TRBV11-2
J gene: TRBJ2-5
CDR3 DNA: TGTGCCAGCAGCCCTCTCGGGGGGGTAGCGGGGCCTCAGGAGACCCAGTACTTC
CDR3 protein: CASSPLGGVAGPQETQYF

D gene: NA
clone size: NA
V gene: TRBV20-1
J gene: TRBJ2-3
CDR3 DNA: TGCAGTGCTATCGACGCGAGCAGCACAGATACGCAGTATTTT
CDR3 protein: CSAIDASSTDTQYF

D gene: TRBD2
clone size: NA
V gene: TRBV2
J gene: TRBJ2-5
CDR3 DNA: TGTGCCAGCAACGGGGAGGGAGAGACCCAGTACTTC
CDR3 protein: CASNGEGETQYF

D gene: NA
clone size: NA
V gene: TRBV19
J gene: TRBJ2-1
CDR3 DNA: TGTGCCAGTAGTATAGGGCAGGGATGGGAGCAGTTCTTC
CDR3 protein: CASSIGQGWEQFF

D gene: TRBD2
clone size: few
V gene: TRBV6-1
J gene: TRBJ2-1
CDR3 DNA: TGTGCCAGCGCCCTCGGGACTAGCGGGAGTGATGAGCAGTTCTTC
CDR3 protein: CASALGTSGSDEQFF

D gene: NA
clone size: NA
V gene: TRBV24-1
J gene: TRBJ2-3
CDR3 DNA: TGTGCCACCAGTGATGATCCCACAGATACGCAGTATTTT
CDR3 protein: CATSDDPTDTQYF

D gene: TRBD2
clone size: few
V gene: TRBV6-1
J gene: TRBJ2-2
CDR3 DNA: TGTGCCAGCAGGACGACTAGCGGGAGTGTGGGCGGGGAGCTGTTTTTT
CDR3 protein: CASRTTSGSVGGELFF

D gene: NA
clone size: NA
V gene: TRBV6-9
J gene: TRBJ2-1
CDR3 DNA: TGTGCCAGCAGTTACCCAGGACGGACGCAGTTCTTC
CDR3 protein: CASSYPGRTQFF

D gene: NA
clone size: few
V gene: TRBV4-1
J gene: TRBJ1-1
CDR3 DNA: TGCGCCAGCAGCCAAGTTGGAGGCGCTCAAGATCCTGAAGCTTTCTTT
CDR3 protein: CASSQVGGAQDPEAFF

D gene: TRBD1
clone size: NA
V gene: TRBV5-1
J gene: TRBJ2-7
CDR3 DNA: TGCGCCAGCACCGACCGGGGACAGCTAAAGAAAAGCTCCTACGAGCAGTACTTC
CDR3 protein: CASTDRGQLKKSSYEQYF

D gene: NA
clone size: NA
V gene: TRBV29-1
J gene: TRBJ2-5
CDR3 DNA: TGCAGCGTTGATGGAGGTAGCGAGACCCAGTACTTC
CDR3 protein: CSVDGGSETQYF